This entry lists 4 T cell receptor beta chains sequenced from one sample in a study of Graves' ophthalmopathy and Graves' hyperthyroidism. RNA transcripts served as template for amplifying TCR beta CDR3 sequences. HTBI primers primed a first-round RT-PCR, and a second-round multiplex PCR followed. TCRdb re-called the multiplex PCR reads through MiXCR, storing one row per CDR3 protein. The sample includes 350,000 to 450,000 distinct CDR3 sequences, 21% seen only once; the top ten take approximately 3%. Material for sequencing was peripheral blood. These receptors were collected from a woman aged 18-29 years with stable Graves' hyperthyroidism.

This clonotype was found many times. The V gene is TRBV6-5, the J gene TRBJ1-5; 7 bases are a match to TRBD1. Germline V CDR1 and CDR2: MNHEY, SVGAGI. V was clipped by 7 bases and J by 0 bases; unmatched bases: 6. CDR3 length equals 15 residues. DNA for the CDR3: TGTGCCAGCACAGGGACAGACAATAGCAATCAGCCCCAGCATTTT. Protein: CASTGTDNSNQPQHF.

This clonotype was seen many times. The gene calls are TRBV19 and TRBJ1-1, with a weak D call TRBD1 (5 bases). Germline V gives CDR1 LNHDA, CDR2 SQIVND (reference sequence). V lost 5 bases and J lost 2, with 15 bases in between. This CDR3 has 15 residues. The DNA for the CDR3 is TGTGCCAGTAGTTCCCGGGGGAAGGGAAACACTGAAGCTTTCTTT. Protein sequence: CASSSRGKGNTEAFF.

In its sample, this clonotype was seen many times. The chain is built from TRBV12-3 or TRBV12-4 and TRBJ1-5; D unclear. The CDR3 extends over 14 amino acids. Trimming shortened V by 3 bases and J by 0 bases, and 6 bases separated the two germline ends. This CDR3 reads CASSFTDSNQPQHF. The CDR3 DNA follows: TGTGCCAGCAGTTTCACAGATAGCAATCAGCCCCAGCATTTT.

This clonotype was seen ten or more times. V and J are TRBV7-2 and TRBJ2-2; no clear D gene. The CDR3 runs to 14 residues. Trimming stripped 10 bases from V and 7 bases from J, with 19 bases between. Germline lookup yields CDR1 SGHTA and CDR2 FQGNSA. CDR3 in DNA: TGTGCCATTATACGACAAGGCCGAAACGGGGAGCTGTTTTTT. Amino acids: CAIIRQGRNGELFF.